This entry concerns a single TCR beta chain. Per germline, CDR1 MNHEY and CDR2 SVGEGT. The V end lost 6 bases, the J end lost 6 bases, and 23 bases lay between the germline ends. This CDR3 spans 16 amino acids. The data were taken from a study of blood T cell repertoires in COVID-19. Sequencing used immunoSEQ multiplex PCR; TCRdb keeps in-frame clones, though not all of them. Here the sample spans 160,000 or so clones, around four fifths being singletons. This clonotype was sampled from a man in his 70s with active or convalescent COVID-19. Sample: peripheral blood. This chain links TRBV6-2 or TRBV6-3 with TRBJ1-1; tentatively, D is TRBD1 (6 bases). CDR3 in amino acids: CASSTERGGWSPEAFF. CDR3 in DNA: TGTGCCAGCAGCACTGAGAGGGGGGGGTGGTCCCCTGAAGCTTTCTTT.